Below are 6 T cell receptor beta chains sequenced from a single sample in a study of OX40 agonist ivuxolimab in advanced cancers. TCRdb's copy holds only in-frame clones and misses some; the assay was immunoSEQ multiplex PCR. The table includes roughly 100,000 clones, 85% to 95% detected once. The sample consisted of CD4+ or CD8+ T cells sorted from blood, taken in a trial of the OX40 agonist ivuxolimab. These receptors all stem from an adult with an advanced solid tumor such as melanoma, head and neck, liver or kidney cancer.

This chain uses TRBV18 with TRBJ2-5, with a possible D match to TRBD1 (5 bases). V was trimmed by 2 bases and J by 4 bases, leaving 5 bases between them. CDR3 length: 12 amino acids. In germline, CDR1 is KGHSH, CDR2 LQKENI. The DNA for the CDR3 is TGTGCCAGCTCACCAGGGGCAGAGACCCAGTACTTC. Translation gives CASSPGAETQYF.

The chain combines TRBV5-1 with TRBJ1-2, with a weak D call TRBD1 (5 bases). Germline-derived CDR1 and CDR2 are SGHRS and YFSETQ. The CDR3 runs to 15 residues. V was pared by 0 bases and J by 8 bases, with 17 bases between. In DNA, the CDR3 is TGCGCCAGCAGCTTGGCCGGAGGGGAACTTGGCGGCTACACCTTC. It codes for CASSLAGGELGGYTF.

Here the CDR3 reads CASSPRTGGGQPQHF. Here the CDR3 DNA reads TGCGCCAGCAGCCCTAGGACAGGGGGGGGTCAGCCCCAGCATTTT. J is TRBJ1-5 and V is TRBV5-1, with 10 bases aligning to TRBD1. Germline V lookup: CDR1 SGHRS, CDR2 YFSETQ. The CDR3 extends over 15 amino acids. V lost 4 bases to trimming and J lost 6 bases; unmatched junction nucleotides: 7.

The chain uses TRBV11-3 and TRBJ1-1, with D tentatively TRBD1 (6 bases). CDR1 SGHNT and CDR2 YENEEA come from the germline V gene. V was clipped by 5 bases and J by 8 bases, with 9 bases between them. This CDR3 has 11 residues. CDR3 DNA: TGTGCCAGCAGCACAGGGAGGGAAGCTTTCTTT. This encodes CASSTGREAFF. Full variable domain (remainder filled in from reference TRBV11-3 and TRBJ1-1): EAGVVQSPRYKIIEKKQPVAFWCNPISGHNTLYWYLQNLGQGPELLIRYENEEAVDDSQLPKDRFSAERLKGVDSTLKIQPAELGDSAVYLCASSTGREAFFGQGTRLTVV.

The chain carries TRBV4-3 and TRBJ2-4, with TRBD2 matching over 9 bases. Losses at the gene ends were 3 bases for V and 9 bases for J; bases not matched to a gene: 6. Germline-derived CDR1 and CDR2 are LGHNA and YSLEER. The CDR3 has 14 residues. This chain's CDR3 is CASSHSGRSGIQYF. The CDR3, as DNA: TGCGCCAGCAGCCATAGCGGGAGATCGGGCATTCAGTACTTC.

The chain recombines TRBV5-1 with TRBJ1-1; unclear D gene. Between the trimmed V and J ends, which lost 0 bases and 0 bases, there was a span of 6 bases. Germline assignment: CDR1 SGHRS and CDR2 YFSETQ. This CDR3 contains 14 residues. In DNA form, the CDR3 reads TGCGCCAGCAGCTTGGACAGAATGAACACTGAAGCTTTCTTT. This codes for CASSLDRMNTEAFF.